Described below is a single TCR beta chain sequence and its context. This record belongs to a study of identical twins. TCRdb processed the 5' RACE reads anew with MiXCR; each CDR3 protein has one entry. The repertoire holds roughly 770,000 distinct CDR3 sequences, with roughly 20% as singletons. The CDR3 covers 14 residues. The V gene lost 2 bases and the J gene lost 7 bases, with 13 bases spanning the gap. Germline V gives CDR1 SGDLS, CDR2 YYNGEE. These records were also assigned to another study, of T cells expressing NK-cell markers. This second study says: For several experiments, T cell sorting was restricted to the alpha-beta TCR population by means of an anti-gamma-delta TCR antibody.

The clonotype originates from a woman younger than 30 in good health. The sequenced sample was PBMCs. The chain is built from TRBV9 and TRBJ2-1; D remains ambiguous. The CDR3 loop reads CASSVGWARNEQFF. DNA of the CDR3: TGTGCCAGCAGCGTGGGGTGGGCCCGGAATGAGCAGTTCTTC.